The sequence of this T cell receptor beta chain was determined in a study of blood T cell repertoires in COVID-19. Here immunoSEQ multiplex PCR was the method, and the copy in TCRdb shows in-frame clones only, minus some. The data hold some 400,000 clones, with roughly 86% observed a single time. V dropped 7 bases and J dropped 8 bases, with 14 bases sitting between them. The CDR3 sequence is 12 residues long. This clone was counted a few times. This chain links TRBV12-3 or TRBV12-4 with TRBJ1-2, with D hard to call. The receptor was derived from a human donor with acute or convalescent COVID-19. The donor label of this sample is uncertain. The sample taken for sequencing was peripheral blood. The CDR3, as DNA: TGTGCCAGCACCTGGGGAGATAGGGGCTACACCTTC. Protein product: CASTWGDRGYTF.